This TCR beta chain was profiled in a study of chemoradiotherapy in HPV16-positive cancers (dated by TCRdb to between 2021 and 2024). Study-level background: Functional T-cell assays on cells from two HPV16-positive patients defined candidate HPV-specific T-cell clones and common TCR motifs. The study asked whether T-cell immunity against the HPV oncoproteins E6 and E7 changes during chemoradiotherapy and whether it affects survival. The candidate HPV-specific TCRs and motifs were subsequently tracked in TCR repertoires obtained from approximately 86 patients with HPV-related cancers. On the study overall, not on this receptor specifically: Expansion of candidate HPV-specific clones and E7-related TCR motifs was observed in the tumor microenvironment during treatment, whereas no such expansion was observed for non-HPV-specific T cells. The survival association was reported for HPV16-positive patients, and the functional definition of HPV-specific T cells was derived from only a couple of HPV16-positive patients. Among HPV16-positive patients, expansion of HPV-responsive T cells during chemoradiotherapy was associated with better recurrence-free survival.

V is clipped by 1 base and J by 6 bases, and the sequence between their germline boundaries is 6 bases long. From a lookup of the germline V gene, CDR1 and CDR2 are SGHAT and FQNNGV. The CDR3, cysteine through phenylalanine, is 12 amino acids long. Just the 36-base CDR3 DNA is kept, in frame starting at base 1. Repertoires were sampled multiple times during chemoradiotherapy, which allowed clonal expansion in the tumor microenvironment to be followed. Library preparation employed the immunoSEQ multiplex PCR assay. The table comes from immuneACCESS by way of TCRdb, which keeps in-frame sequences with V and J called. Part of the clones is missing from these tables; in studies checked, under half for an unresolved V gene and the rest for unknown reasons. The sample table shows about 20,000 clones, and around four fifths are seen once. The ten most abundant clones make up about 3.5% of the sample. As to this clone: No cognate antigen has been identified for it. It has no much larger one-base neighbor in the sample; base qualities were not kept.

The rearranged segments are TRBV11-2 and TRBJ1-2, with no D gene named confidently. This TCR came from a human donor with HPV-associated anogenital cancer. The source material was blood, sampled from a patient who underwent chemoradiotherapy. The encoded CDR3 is CASSLVTDGYTF. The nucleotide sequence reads TGTGCCAGCAGCTTAGTAACGGATGGCTACACCTTC.